These T cell receptor beta chains were read from a single sample in a study of T-cell reconstitution after alpha-beta-depleted transplantation in children. TCRdb reprocessed the PCR reads with MiXCR, giving one entry per CDR3 protein. The sample records just over 950,000 distinct CDR3 sequences, about 29% being singletons. Specimen: PBMCs, mostly from graft donor cells, collected 360 days after TCRalphabeta/CD19-depleted stem cell transplant. These receptor sequences come from a boy under two years old who had a stem cell transplant for SCID, so the T cells may come from the graft donor. Each CDR3 is given with its conserved first and last residue. D genes are given only for firm matches. Clone size is given for some rows only: seen once, a few or many times, or a class if the clone is expanded.

CDR3nt,CDR3aa,v_gene,abundance,len,j_gene,d_gene
TGTGCCAGCAGCCCCCGGGCGGATGCGGCTAATGAAAAACTGTTTTTT,CASSPRADAANEKLFF,TRBV7-9,many,16,TRBJ1-4,-
TGTGCCAGCAGCTCCAGGGTCCTGAACACCGGGGAGCTGTTTTTT,CASSSRVLNTGELFF,TRBV7-2,-,15,TRBJ2-2,-
TGTGCCAGCAGCTTGTGGACAGGAACTAATGAAAAACTGTTTTTT,CASSLWTGTNEKLFF,TRBV5-6,-,15,TRBJ1-4,TRBD1
TGCAGCGTTCGGCCCGGGGAGACCCAGTACTTC,CSVRPGETQYF,TRBV29-1,-,11,TRBJ2-5,-
TGTGCCAGCACCAAAGCGGACTCTTGGGGTGAAAAACTGTTTTTT,CASTKADSWGEKLFF,TRBV28,-,15,TRBJ1-4,-
TGTGCCAGCAGCCAGGGTGACAGGGGAGGCTATGGCTACACCTTC,CASSQGDRGGYGYTF,TRBV4-2,-,15,TRBJ1-2,TRBD1
TGTGCCAGCAGCCAGACTAGCGGGGGGGCCCGGAATGAGCAGTTCTTC,CASSQTSGGARNEQFF,TRBV4-2,-,16,TRBJ2-1,TRBD2
TGTGCCAGCAGCCGGACTAGCGGGGGGAAGGTAACCGGGGAGCTGTTTTTT,CASSRTSGGKVTGELFF,TRBV7-8,few,17,TRBJ2-2,TRBD2
TGCAGCGTTGAAGACGGGGGAACAGATACGCAGTATTTT,CSVEDGGTDTQYF,TRBV29-1,few,13,TRBJ2-3,-
TGTGCCAGCAGCTGGGAGACTAGCAGTGAGCAGTTCTTC,CASSWETSSEQFF,TRBV6-5,-,13,TRBJ2-1,TRBD2
TGTGCCAGCCACGATTCCTATGGCTACACCTTC,CASHDSYGYTF,TRBV6-2/TRBV6-3,-,11,TRBJ1-2,-
TGTGCCAGTAGTATAGACGGGCAAGGCGGCCAGCCCCAGCATTTT,CASSIDGQGGQPQHF,TRBV19,-,15,TRBJ1-5,-
TGTGCCAGCAGATTTGGACTAGCGGGGTTAGAGACCCAGTACTTC,CASRFGLAGLETQYF,TRBV6-1,few,15,TRBJ2-5,TRBD2
TGTGCCAGTGCCGGGTCCTCAAAGGGCACAGATACGCAGTATTTT,CASAGSSKGTDTQYF,TRBV27,-,15,TRBJ2-3,-
TGCGCCAGCAGCCAAGAGCGTCAGGGGGCCTACGAGCAGTACTTC,CASSQERQGAYEQYF,TRBV4-3,few,15,TRBJ2-7,TRBD1
TGCAGTGCTAGAGTGGGGACAACCTCCTACGAGCAGTACTTC,CSARVGTTSYEQYF,TRBV20-1,-,14,TRBJ2-7,-
TGCGCCAGCTGCTTCCGGGACAGGGTGATTCAGGGCCAGAGGTACTTACCAGGCAATGAGCAGTTCTTC,CASCFRDRVIQGQRYLPGNEQFF,TRBV5-1,few,23,TRBJ2-1,TRBD1
TGTGCCAGCAGCTTAACCGGGGCTGCGGAGAACTATGGCTACACCTTC,CASSLTGAAENYGYTF,TRBV7-3,-,16,TRBJ1-2,-
TGCAGTGCTAGGGTAATCGGCAATCAGCCCCAGCATTTT,CSARVIGNQPQHF,TRBV20-1,-,13,TRBJ1-5,-
TGTGCCAGCAGCCTAGCCCGAAGAGGCGCGAACACCGGGGAGCTGTTTTTT,CASSLARRGANTGELFF,TRBV4-2,-,17,TRBJ2-2,-
TGCGCCAGCAGCCTCGGGACCGACCCTTCCTACGAGCAGTACTTC,CASSLGTDPSYEQYF,TRBV4-3,-,15,TRBJ2-7,-
TGCGCCAGCAGCTTGACAGGGGACGAAAAACTGTTTTTT,CASSLTGDEKLFF,TRBV5-1,many,13,TRBJ1-4,TRBD1